This T cell receptor (beta chain) stems from a study of T cells in Graves' hyperthyroidism and ophthalmopathy. Study results and caveats: By a 13 V-J model, ophthalmopathy was set apart from stable hyperthyroidism.

Reasons for excluding patients were uncontrolled infection, other autoimmune disease, pregnancy or lactation. Comments on this clonotype: Its antigen is still unknown.

Germline values: CDR1 LNHDA, CDR2 SQIVND (reference sequence). V lost 3 bases and J 4 bases, leaving 15 bases between the germline ends. CDR3 length: 15 residues. Authors of the study amplified TCR beta CDR3 regions from RNA transcripts. A set of HTBI primers served as the primers for a first-round RT-PCR of the TCR CDR3. Using its own MiXCR run on the multiplex PCR reads, TCRdb lists one record per CDR3 protein. The sample holds 500,000 or so distinct CDR3 sequences, 15% to 20% seen once. Sequenced material: blood. The V gene is TRBV19, the J gene TRBJ2-5; perhaps D is TRBD1 or TRBD2 (5 bases each). The origin of this receptor is a woman in her 30s with Graves' ophthalmopathy. CDR3 amino acids: CASSMGGPGGETQYF. The CDR3, as DNA: TGTGCCAGTAGTATGGGCGGACCTGGGGGAGAGACCCAGTACTTC.